This T cell receptor beta chain was observed in a study of shared clonotypes between healthy human individuals. Overall study context: There were three CD4 naive, three CD4 memory, two CD8 naive and one CD8 memory plates per donor. General study findings and limits: Unshared clonotypes carried lower generation probabilities than those common to all four donors.

The CDR3 sequence is 13 residues long. V lost 5 bases and J lost 4, with 11 bases in between. The V gene's germline CDR1 is SNHLY and CDR2 FYNNEI. The donor population consisted of healthy HIV-negative adults with no recent acute infections or vaccinations. For this clone: The antigen remains unidentified.

Repertoires were generated with immunoSEQ multiplex PCR, while TCRdb's copy carries only in-frame clones and drops some. The sample lists over 2 million clones, about 90% occurring once. The genes are TRBV2 and TRBJ1-1, with a weak D call TRBD1 (5 bases). The source is a man between 18 and 29 years old in good health. Some clones in this sample may be carry-over from other donors' samples. The specimen sequenced was naive CD4+ T cells from PBMCs. Regarding subset: CD45RA+ positively selected. CDR3 region: CASSNQGVTEAFF. CDR3 nucleotide sequence: TGTGCCAGCAGTAACCAGGGTGTCACTGAAGCTTTCTTT.